This TCR beta chain was sequenced for a study of cytomegalovirus exposure and HLA in healthy donors. PCR primers comprised 60 Vbeta and 13 Jbeta primers. Produced via immunoSEQ multiplex PCR; TCRdb's table is partial and in-frame only. This sample carries 140,000 to 150,000 clones, approximately 84% of them seen once, and the ten largest clones take around 10%. The germline V gene encodes CDR1 MDHEN and CDR2 SYDVKM. This CDR3 is 15 amino acids long. As concerns this clone: Its antigen remains unidentified.

Study observations and caveats: Earlier results showed most TCR beta V segments being productive about 87% or about 30% of the time.

The chain has TRBV28 and TRBJ2-5; D remains unclear. The better agreement between TRBJ2-7 and the DNA end casts doubt on the J call. The sequenced sample consisted of PBMCs. The receptor was derived from a woman aged 60-75 years in good health and CMV-seropositive. The DNA for the CDR3 is TGTGCCAGCAGTCCCCTCGGCGGAGCTTCCTACGAGCAGTACTTC. Its translation: CASSPLGGASYEQYF.